This T cell receptor (beta chain) was captured by sequencing in a study of T-cell memory formation after mild COVID-19. Study-wide points: There were some responding clones in pre-infection memory, which suggested that cross-reactive memory had joined. Contracting CD4+ clones sat mainly in CM and EM; CD8+ in EMRA. Day 15 to 85 contracting clones showed balanced CD4/CD8; day 15 to 37 expanders favored CD4+.

A word on this clonotype: Its matching antigen is unknown.

The ends lost 6 bases at V and 6 bases at J; junction bases unmatched: 8. Germline V gene sequence: CDR1 DFQATT, CDR2 SNEGSKA (reference sequence). The length of the CDR3 is 12 residues. TCRdb reprocessed the 5' RACE reads via MiXCR and lists one record per CDR3 protein. The data contain hundreds of thousands of distinct CDR3 sequences, less than 25% of them singletons. The sequence was collected from an adult woman who had mild COVID-19 (a few samples of this study predate the infection). Cell type and time point are not known. V is TRBV20-1 and J is TRBJ2-7; 7 bases agree with TRBD1. Input material: PBMCs or a T cell subset sorted from them (not recorded which). CDR3 sequence reads: CSALGQVAEQYF. In DNA form, the CDR3 reads TGCAGTGCACTAGGACAGGTCGCCGAGCAGTACTTC.